This TCR beta chain came from a study of T cells after yellow fever vaccination. The study, taken as a whole, reports: There was a small share of clonotypes that showed up in both the CD4 and CD8 compartments. Researchers cautioned that FACS-sorted repertoires could harbor abundant clonotypes contaminating from the bulk population. Booster samples showed a return of most primary-vaccination clones (roughly 95% CD4, approximately 88% CD8).

In regard to this clonotype: Its target is unknown.

5'RACE template switching produced TCR cDNA carrying a universal primer site and UMIs. TCRdb reprocessed the 5' RACE reads with MiXCR, giving one entry per CDR3 protein. The data show some 320,000 distinct CDR3 sequences, around 10% seen once. This CDR3 is 14 amino acids long. Germline V gene data show CDR1 as LGHNA and CDR2 as YSLEER. Trimming stripped 0 bases from V and 3 bases from J, with 7 bases between. The input for sequencing was CD4+ T cells sorted from PBMCs, taken 45 days after the yellow fever booster vaccination. The chain combines TRBV4-3 with TRBJ2-3; D gene ambiguous. The clonotype was recovered from a man in his late teens or twenties who received the YFV17D yellow fever vaccine. CDR3 bases: TGCGCCAGCAGCCAAGAAGCCTTTACAGATACGCAGTATTTT. Its protein product is CASSQEAFTDTQYF.